Each of the 31 T cell receptor beta chains below was sequenced from the same sample in a study of blood T cell repertoires in COVID-19. Clones were read by immunoSEQ multiplex PCR, and TCRdb kept only the in-frame ones, dropping some. The repertoire has 130,000 or so clones, approximately 87% of them found once; the top ten carry about 2%. The sample consisted of peripheral blood. The receptors here all came from a man aged 65 to 85 with active COVID-19.

The V call is TRBV19, the J call TRBJ1-3; 7 positions agree with TRBD1. The CDR3 is 14 residues long. V gave up 6 bases and J gave up 4 bases; unmatched junction bases: 6. CDR1 and CDR2 (germline): LNHDA, SQIVND (reference sequence). The CDR3 spells CASRAWDSGNTIYF. Here the CDR3 DNA reads TGTGCCAGTAGAGCCTGGGACAGCGGAAACACCATATATTTT.

The V gene is TRBV18, the J gene TRBJ1-1; a weak D match, TRBD1 (5 bases). This CDR3 contains 11 residues. CDR1 and CDR2 from the germline V gene are KGHSH and LQKENI. Trimming pared 6 bases from V and 6 bases from J, leaving 8 bases between. DNA of the CDR3: TGTGCCAGCTCGCTACAGGCTGAAGCTTTCTTT. Translation: CASSLQAEAFF.

The V call is TRBV6-1, the J call TRBJ2-5, with unresolved D. Germline-derived CDR1 and CDR2 are MNHNS and SASEGT. This CDR3 contains 13 residues. The ends were cut back, 3 bases at V and 7 bases at J, with 12 bases in the middle. The CDR3 sequence: CASSDMGLGTQYF. The CDR3 nucleotides are TGTGCCAGCAGTGATATGGGCCTCGGGACCCAGTACTTC.

As DNA, the CDR3 is TGTGCCAGCAGCACCGGACTAGCGGGAGTTCTAGAGACCCAGTACTTC. It encodes CASSTGLAGVLETQYF. The chain couples TRBV5-6 to TRBJ2-5, with TRBD2 matching 13 bases. CDR1 is SGHDT and CDR2 is YYEEEE in the germline V gene. V gave up 4 bases and J gave up 4 bases; unmatched junction bases: 7. The CDR3 is 16 amino acids.

The rearrangement links TRBV7-9 to TRBJ2-3; 8 bases are a match to TRBD2. Per germline, CDR1 SEHNR and CDR2 FQNEAQ (reference sequence). This CDR3 has 16 residues. Unmatched junction bases numbered 8, after V lost 1 base and J lost 5 bases. The CDR3 protein is CASSLVTSGAGDTQYF. The CDR3 nucleotides read TGTGCCAGCAGCTTAGTCACTAGCGGAGCCGGAGATACGCAGTATTTT.

This sequence joins TRBV28 and TRBJ2-1; 7 bases are shared with TRBD1. The junction had 7 bases not matched to a gene; V was cut back by 2 bases and J by 6 bases. This CDR3 comprises 15 residues. Per the germline V gene, CDR1 is MDHEN and CDR2 is SYDVKM. The DNA of the CDR3 is TGTGCCAGCAGTTTAGTGTCAGGGGGTCGCAATGAGCAGTTCTTC. Protein: CASSLVSGGRNEQFF.

Comment on this clone: A junction end diverges from the germline sequence, so it may reflect a read error. DNA for the CDR3: TGTGCTAGCAGCTTAGATCCAGGGCTAAAGGAGACCCAGTACTTC. Translated, it gives CASSLDPGLKETQYF. The V call is TRBV7-7, the J call TRBJ2-5; D perhaps matches TRBD1 (5 bases). CDR1 and CDR2 (germline): SSHAT, FNYEAQ (reference sequence). The CDR3 runs to 15 residues.

The rearrangement uses TRBV10-2 and TRBJ2-2, with 9 bases matching TRBD2. This CDR3 region has 14 residues. V gave up 6 bases and J gave up 2 bases; unmatched junction bases: 1. Germline V gives CDR1 WSHSY, CDR2 SAAADI. In nucleotides, the CDR3 is TGCGCCAGCAGGCTAGCGGGAAACACCGGGGAGCTGTTTTTT. Protein product: CASRLAGNTGELFF.

The chain recombines TRBV25-1 with TRBJ2-5, with D maybe TRBD1 (5 bases). CDR1 and CDR2 from the germline V gene are MGHDK and SYGVNS. Trimming shortened V by 2 bases and J by 5 bases, and 9 bases separated the two germline ends. The CDR3 has 13 amino acids. The CDR3 DNA reads TGTGCCAGCAGTGAACAGGGCGTGGAGACCCAGTACTTC. This sequence encodes CASSEQGVETQYF.

DNA of the CDR3: TGCGCCAGCAGCTTGCGAGGAGATCAGCCCCAGCATTTT. It is translated as CASSLRGDQPQHF. The V gene is TRBV5-1, the J gene TRBJ1-5, with unresolved D. Trimming took 1 base from V and 5 from J, leaving 7 bases between them. The germline CDR1 and CDR2 sequences are SGHRS and YFSETQ. The CDR3 loop spans 13 amino acids. The full variable domain, completed using reference TRBV5-1 and TRBJ1-5, is KAGVTQTPRYLIKTRGQQVTLSCSPISGHRSVSWYQQTPGQGLQFLFEYFSETQRNKGNFPGRFSGRQFSNSRSEMNVSTLELGDSALYLCASSLRGDQPQHFGDGTRLSIL.

Comments on this clone: One junction end does not reproduce the germline sequence, and a read error may be involved. This chain uses TRBV15 with TRBJ1-1; 12 bases line up with TRBD1. Germline V gene lookup returns CDR1 LNHNV and CDR2 YYDKDF (reference sequence). This CDR3 region has 13 residues. CDR3: CATSRDPRDRGLF. CDR3 DNA: TGTGCCACCAGCAGAGATCCGCGGGACAGGGGGCTCTTT.

This clone was seen a handful of times. Here the CDR3 reads CASRGPQGEGQPQHF. CDR3 DNA sequence: TGTGCCAGCAGAGGCCCACAAGGGGAAGGGCAGCCCCAGCATTTT. The chain links TRBV6-5 to TRBJ1-5; D is possibly TRBD1 (5 bases). The CDR3 runs 15 residues. The V and J ends lost 6 bases and 7 bases respectively, with 19 bases between them. The germline gives CDR1 MNHEY, CDR2 SVGAGI.

Here the CDR3 DNA reads TGTGCCAGCAGCTTCGGGACAGGGGTTACGGGGCAGTACTTC. Translating it yields CASSFGTGVTGQYF. The chain couples TRBV5-4 to TRBJ2-7; 10 bases are shared with TRBD1. J gave up 9 bases and V 2 bases, and 8 bases lay outside the gene matches. The CDR3 has 14 amino acids. Germline lookup yields CDR1 SGHNT and CDR2 YYREEE (reference sequence).

This chain links TRBV5-1 with TRBJ2-1; a possible D gene is TRBD1 (5 bases). In germline, CDR1 is SGHRS, CDR2 YFSETQ. Trimming left V 2 bases short and J 10 bases short, with 10 bases between. CDR3 length: 12 amino acids. In DNA, the CDR3 is TGCGCCAGCAGCTTTGGGGCCCGCGAGCAGTTCTTC. The encoded protein is CASSFGAREQFF.

The chain recombines TRBV15 with TRBJ1-6; D is unresolved. This CDR3 has 14 amino acids. Germline V lookup: CDR1 LNHNV, CDR2 YYDKDF (reference sequence). V gave up 5 bases and J gave up 3 bases, with 8 bases separating them. The CDR3 DNA reads TGTGCCACCAGCGTGGCAATCTATAATTCACCCCTCCACTTT. Its translation is CATSVAIYNSPLHF.

This clone came up a few times. The chain links TRBV3-1 (or the pseudogene TRBV3-2) to TRBJ1-6; D uncertain. CDR1 and CDR2 from the germline V gene are LGHDT and YNNKEL (reference sequence). This CDR3 is 15 amino acids long. V lost 4 bases, J lost 4 bases, and 11 bases lay in between. For the CDR3, the DNA is TGTGCCAGCAGCCGACGCGGGAGTTATAATTCACCCCTCCACTTT. Its protein product is CASSRRGSYNSPLHF.

This clone was detected ten times or more. The genes are TRBV28 and TRBJ1-2; D is perhaps TRBD1 (6 bases). Deletions cut 6 bases from V and 4 bases from J, with 12 bases between. The CDR3 spans 13 residues. Germline values: CDR1 MDHEN, CDR2 SYDVKM. The CDR3 loop reads CASSPDSSYGYTF. The CDR3 DNA reads as TGTGCCAGCAGCCCGGACAGTTCCTATGGCTACACCTTC.

The rearrangement joins TRBV13 to TRBJ1-3, with D possibly matching TRBD1 (5 bases). Trimming removed 3 bases from V and 2 bases from J, with 11 bases in between. The CDR3 has 15 residues. The germline V gene has CDR1 PRHDT and CDR2 FYEKMQ (reference sequence). The CDR3 DNA is TGTGCCAGCAGCTTCGGCACACAGGCTGGAAACACCATATATTTT. Residues: CASSFGTQAGNTIYF.

This chain uses TRBV5-1 with TRBJ2-7; 9 bases are shared with TRBD1. CDR1 is SGHRS, CDR2 YFSETQ, per germline. V lost 5 bases, J lost 5 bases, and 5 bases stayed unmatched. CDR3 size: 13 residues. CDR3 nucleotide sequence: TGCGCCAGCAGTCCGGACAGGGGTCACGAGCAGTACTTC. Translated: CASSPDRGHEQYF.

Notes on this clone: One junction end disagrees with the germline gene, perhaps due to a read error. The chain has TRBV5-1 and TRBJ1-1; no firm D call. Germline V gene sequence: CDR1 SGHRS, CDR2 YFSETQ. The CDR3 is made up of 14 amino acids. For the CDR3, the DNA is TGCGCCAGCACCTTGGGTCTTTCGAACACTGAAGCTTTCTTT. Translated, it gives CASTLGLSNTEAFF.

The chain joins TRBV19 to TRBJ2-1; D gene uncertain. CDR1 and CDR2 (germline): LNHDA, SQIVND (reference sequence). V lost 5 bases, J lost 5 bases, and 4 bases lay in between. The CDR3 covers 11 residues. This chain's CDR3 is CASSRDNEQFF. CDR3 DNA sequence: TGTGCCAGTAGTCGTGACAATGAGCAGTTCTTC.

This clone was seen a few times. The rearrangement uses TRBV9 and TRBJ2-2; D not certain. This CDR3 comprises 15 residues. The germline V gene has CDR1 SGDLS and CDR2 YYNGEE. With 0 bases removed from V and 3 bases from J, the gap between germline ends came to 9 bases. DNA for the CDR3: TGTGCCAGCAGCGTAGCCCCCCGTGACACCGGGGAGCTGTTTTTT. Translation gives CASSVAPRDTGELFF.

This clone has just a few counts. This chain joins TRBV3-1 (or the pseudogene TRBV3-2) and TRBJ1-6, with a possible D match to TRBD1 (6 bases). Trimming removed 6 bases from V and 8 bases from J, with 23 bases in between. Germline values: CDR1 LGHDT, CDR2 YNNKEL (reference sequence). This CDR3 has 17 amino acids. The CDR3 nucleotides are TGTGCCAGCAGTCTTGTTTACAGGGTCGTCGAGGATTCACCCCTCCACTTT. This codes for CASSLVYRVVEDSPLHF.

This chain connects TRBV5-6 to TRBJ2-7; TRBD1 is a possible D gene (6 bases). This CDR3 comprises 14 residues. V dropped 2 bases and J dropped 0 bases, with 9 bases sitting between them. Germline CDR1 SGHDT, CDR2 YYEEEE. CDR3 nucleotides: TGTGCCAGCAGCTTACGGGACAACTCCTACGAGCAGTACTTC. It specifies CASSLRDNSYEQYF.

In DNA, the CDR3 is TGTGCCAGCACCGCGGGACTACCCACCGGGGAGCTGTTTTTT. Amino acid sequence: CASTAGLPTGELFF. The gene calls are TRBV27 and TRBJ2-2, with 7 bases identical to TRBD2. The trim removed 7 bases at V and 4 bases at J, leaving 6 bases unmatched. The length of the CDR3 is 14 residues. Germline CDR1 MNHEY, CDR2 SMNVEV (reference sequence).

The chain combines TRBV20-1 with TRBJ1-1; D ambiguous. Germline V CDR1 and CDR2: DFQATT, SNEGSKA (reference sequence). The V gene lost 6 bases and the J gene lost 10 bases, with 15 bases spanning the gap. The length of the CDR3 is 11 residues. CDR3 sequence: CSAPAVGRAFF. DNA for the CDR3: TGCAGTGCCCCCGCCGTGGGCCGAGCTTTCTTT.

This clone appeared once. The J gene is TRBJ1-3, the V gene TRBV27; the D gene is possibly TRBD1 (5 bases). Deletions cut 1 base from V and 4 bases from J, with 8 bases between. Germline lookup yields CDR1 MNHEY and CDR2 SMNVEV (reference sequence). The CDR3 consists of 14 residues. The CDR3 DNA follows: TGTGCCAGCAGTTTATGGGCAGGGGGAAACACCATATATTTT. It encodes CASSLWAGGNTIYF.

The chain couples TRBV27 to TRBJ2-2, with a tentative D call TRBD2 (5 bases). With 6 bases removed from V and 5 bases from J, the gap between germline ends came to 7 bases. Germline CDR1 and CDR2: MNHEY and SMNVEV (reference sequence). This CDR3 comprises 12 residues. CDR3 sequence (DNA): TGTGCCAGCAGCGGAGGTACCGGGGAGCTGTTTTTT. Its protein is CASSGGTGELFF.

V is TRBV7-8 and J is TRBJ2-2; 7 positions match TRBD2. With 1 base clipped from V and 6 bases from J, the junction kept 8 bases outside the gene matches. This CDR3 spans 16 amino acids. Per the germline V gene, CDR1 is SGHVS and CDR2 is FQNEAQ. This CDR3 reads CASSLGWTSRAGELFF. The CDR3 bases are TGTGCCAGCAGCTTAGGATGGACTAGTCGCGCCGGGGAGCTGTTTTTT.

The chain carries TRBV20-1 and TRBJ2-7, with TRBD2 matching 11 bases. With V trimmed by 3 bases and J by 5 bases, 6 bases remained unmatched. Germline-derived CDR1 and CDR2 are DFQATT and SNEGSKA (reference sequence). The CDR3 totals 14 residues. Written as DNA, the CDR3 is TGCAGTGCTAGTCCCCGACTAGCGGGGCACGAGCAGTACTTC. Protein: CSASPRLAGHEQYF.

This rearrangement joins TRBV28 to TRBJ2-7; TRBD1 aligns across 9 bases. J lost 6 bases, V lost 8 bases, and 17 bases had no gene match. The CDR3 totals 16 residues. Germline values: CDR1 MDHEN, CDR2 SYDVKM. CDR3 sequence (DNA): TGTGCCAGCCCCCCGAGAGGGACAGGGTTAAGGCTCGAGCAGTACTTC. Its translation: CASPPRGTGLRLEQYF.